The source of this T cell receptor beta chain is a study of regulatory T cells in long-lasting Graves disease. General study points: Exclusively peripheral blood, rather than thyroid tissue, was studied.

Sample time point: newly diagnosed GD, antithyroid drugs for less than 3 months. The TCR library was prepared using RNA isolated from PBMCs. Those enrolled as patients came out of an endocrinology department in Xi'an, China. The table lists this clonotype with many counts. Its target is not known. Germline V gene sequence: CDR1 SEHNR, CDR2 FQNEAQ (reference sequence). The CDR3 consists of 18 residues. V was clipped by 1 base and J by 5 bases; unmatched bases: 9. iRepertoire HTBI primers and Arm-PCR of CDR3 regions built TCR beta libraries. In the original workflow: Taken together, the samples had roughly 56 TRBV and more than 11 TRBJ segments identified. TCRdb itself ran the multiplex PCR reads through MiXCR, one entry per CDR3 protein. For this entry, the V and J calls and clone size follow TCRdb and not the study's own pipeline. The data show 510,000 or so distinct CDR3 sequences, around 12% seen once.

The data also belong to a second study, concerning T cells in Graves' hyperthyroidism and ophthalmopathy. According to that study: Ophthalmopathy stood apart from stable hyperthyroidism in a 13 V-J model.

The specimen comprised peripheral blood mononuclear cells (PBMCs), sampled at new diagnosis, from a patient treated with antithyroid drugs. The V gene is TRBV7-9, the J gene TRBJ2-1, with TRBD2 matching 12 bases. The TCR sequence derives from a woman aged 25 to 39 with Graves disease. The DNA of the CDR3 is TGTGCCAGCAGCTTAGTTCACCTAGCGGGAGGGCCCAACAATGAGCAGTTCTTC. Its translation is CASSLVHLAGGPNNEQFF.